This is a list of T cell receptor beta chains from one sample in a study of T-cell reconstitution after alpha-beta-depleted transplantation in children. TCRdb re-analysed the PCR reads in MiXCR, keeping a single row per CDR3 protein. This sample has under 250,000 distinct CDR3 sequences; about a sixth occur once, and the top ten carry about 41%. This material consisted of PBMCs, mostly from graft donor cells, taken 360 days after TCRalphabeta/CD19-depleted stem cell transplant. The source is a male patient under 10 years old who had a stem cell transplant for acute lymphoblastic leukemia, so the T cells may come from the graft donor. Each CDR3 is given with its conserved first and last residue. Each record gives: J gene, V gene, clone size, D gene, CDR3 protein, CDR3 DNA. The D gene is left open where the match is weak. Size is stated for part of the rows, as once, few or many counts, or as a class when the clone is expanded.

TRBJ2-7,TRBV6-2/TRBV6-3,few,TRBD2,CASTSTTSGVSYEQYF,TGTGCCAGCACCTCAACGACTAGCGGGGTTTCCTACGAGCAGTACTTC
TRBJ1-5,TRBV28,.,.,CASSPPWGGDDNQPQHF,TGTGCCAGCAGTCCCCCCTGGGGGGGCGATGACAATCAGCCCCAGCATTTT
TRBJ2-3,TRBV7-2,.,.,CASSPGGGGLTDTQYF,TGTGCCAGCAGCCCGGGGGGTGGGGGCCTCACAGATACGCAGTATTTT
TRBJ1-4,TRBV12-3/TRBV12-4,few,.,CASSLGTQEKLFF,TGTGCCAGCAGTTTAGGGACGCAGGAAAAACTGTTTTTT
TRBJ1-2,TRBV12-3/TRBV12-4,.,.,CASSWGGRALLYGYTF,TGTGCCAGCAGTTGGGGGGGCAGGGCCCTACTATATGGCTACACCTTC
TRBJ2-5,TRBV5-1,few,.,CASSINVVSETQYF,TGCGCCAGCAGCATCAATGTGGTATCAGAGACCCAGTACTTC
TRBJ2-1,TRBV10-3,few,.,CAISEPLTGDNEQFF,TGTGCCATCAGCGAACCACTGACAGGCGACAATGAGCAGTTCTTC
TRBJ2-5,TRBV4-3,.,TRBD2,CASSQVWLAGVETQYF,TGCGCCAGCAGCCAAGTCTGGCTAGCGGGGGTTGAGACCCAGTACTTC
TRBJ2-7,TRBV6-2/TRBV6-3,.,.,CASSYPRNRVSYEQYF,TGTGCCAGCAGTTATCCCCGGAACAGAGTCTCCTACGAGCAGTACTTC
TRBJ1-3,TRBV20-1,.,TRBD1,CSASQGAAGNTIYF,TGCAGTGCTAGCCAGGGGGCGGCTGGAAACACCATATATTTT
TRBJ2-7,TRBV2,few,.,CASRSGVGEQYF,TGTGCCAGCAGATCCGGGGTCGGGGAGCAGTACTTC
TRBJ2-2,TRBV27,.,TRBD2,CASKTLAGAPRRDGELFF,TGTGCCAGCAAGACCCTAGCGGGGGCCCCCAGGAGGGACGGGGAGCTGTTTTTT
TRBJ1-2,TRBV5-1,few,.,CASSRAGTGGDYGYTF,TGCGCCAGCAGCCGCGCGGGGACCGGCGGGGACTATGGCTACACCTTC
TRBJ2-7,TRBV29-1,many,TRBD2,CSVQGPGGYEQYF,TGCAGCGTCCAGGGTCCGGGGGGCTACGAGCAGTACTTC
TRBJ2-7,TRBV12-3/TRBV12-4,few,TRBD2,CASSLLGLAAYEQYF,TGTGCCAGCAGTTTATTGGGACTAGCGGCCTACGAGCAGTACTTC
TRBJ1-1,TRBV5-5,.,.,CASSLIPGSSTEAFF,TGTGCCAGCAGCTTGATTCCAGGTAGCTCAACTGAAGCTTTCTTT
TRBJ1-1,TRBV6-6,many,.,CASSYSNTEAFF,TGTGCCAGCAGTTACTCGAACACTGAAGCTTTCTTT
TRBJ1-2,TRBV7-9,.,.,CASSLGDGRSYTF,TGTGCCAGCAGCTTGGGAGACGGACGGAGCTACACCTTC
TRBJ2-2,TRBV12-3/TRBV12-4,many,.,CASSFGGTGELFF,TGTGCCAGCAGTTTCGGGGGCACCGGGGAGCTGTTTTTT
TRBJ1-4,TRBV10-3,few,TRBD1,CAINRDRNEKLFF,TGTGCCATCAACAGGGACAGAAATGAAAAACTGTTTTTT
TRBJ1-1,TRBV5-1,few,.,CASSLNQFYEAFF,TGCGCCAGCAGCTTGAATCAGTTTTATGAAGCTTTCTTT
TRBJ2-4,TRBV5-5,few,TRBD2,CASSPMGGEGNIQYF,TGTGCCAGCAGCCCCATGGGGGGGGAGGGAAACATTCAGTACTTC
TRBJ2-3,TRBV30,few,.,CAWSVPPRHTDTQYF,TGTGCCTGGAGTGTACCCCCGCGGCACACAGATACGCAGTATTTT